This T cell receptor beta chain comes out of a study of EBV T-cell therapy then PD-1 blockade in nasopharyngeal carcinoma. With regard to this clone: The antigen remains unidentified. At the DNA level, this CDR3 is encoded by other sequences in the same sample as well.

Here immunoSEQ multiplex PCR was the method, and the copy in TCRdb shows in-frame clones only, minus some. The sample includes roughly 19,000 clones, approximately 88% of them seen just once. The treatment was: AdE1-LMPpoly-expanded autologous EBV-specific T-cell therapy followed by anti-PD-1 nivolumab. The sequence was collected from a man aged 35-49 years with nasopharyngeal carcinoma. Sample: CD8+ T cells from blood, taken around day 34 from a patient whose treatment included autologous EBV-specific T cells and nivolumab.

CDR3 loop: CASSQDLAPGYEQYF. The CDR3 DNA sequence: TGCGCCAGCAGCCAAGATTTGGCCCCCGGGTACGAGCAGTACTTC. V gene TRBV4-1 combines with J gene TRBJ2-7; no reliable D call. Looked up from germline, CDR1 is MGHRA and CDR2 is YSYEKL. The CDR3 extends over 15 amino acids. The V gene lost 0 bases and the J gene lost 4 bases, with 13 bases spanning the gap.